The 14 T cell receptor beta chains below come from one sample, sequenced in a study of CD4 and CD8 cells across lung adenocarcinoma regions. One entry per CDR3 protein, called by TCRdb with MiXCR from the PCR reads. The repertoire has some 10,000 distinct CDR3 sequences, 59% of them found once; the top ten carry around 90%. Sequencing was carried out using CD8+ T cells from the margin of a lung tumor. The receptors were sampled from a male donor with lung adenocarcinoma. The CD4 and CD8 labels of this study may be unreliable.

The sample holds one count of this clonotype. J is TRBJ2-1 and V is TRBV6-1, with TRBD2 as a possible D gene (5 bases). Germline CDR1 is MNHNS and CDR2 is SASEGT. Deletions cut 6 bases from V and 4 bases from J, with 16 bases between. This CDR3 spans 15 amino acids. CDR3 loop: CASRWEVGDYNEQFF. Here the CDR3 DNA reads TGTGCCAGCAGGTGGGAAGTCGGGGATTACAATGAGCAGTTCTTC.

The chain employs TRBV10-3 and TRBJ2-1; 7 bases match TRBD1. V lost 10 bases to trimming and J lost 5 bases; unmatched junction nucleotides: 11. CDR3 length equals 14 residues. Germline-derived CDR1 and CDR2 are ENHRY and SYGVKD. Here the CDR3 DNA reads TGTGCCACCCAGGGGGTTGGCAGCGACAATGAGCAGTTCTTC. Translated: CATQGVGSDNEQFF.

There are a few counts of this clonotype. V and J are TRBV6-1 and TRBJ2-1; D ambiguous. Judging by the DNA end, TRBJ2-7 fits better; the J call may be wrong. The CDR3 runs 11 residues. Germline lookup yields CDR1 MNHNS and CDR2 SASEGT. CDR3 region: CASSRIYEQYF. The CDR3 coding sequence is TGTGCCAGCAGCCGAATATACGAGCAGTACTTC.

V usage is TRBV6-1 and J usage is TRBJ2-5, with no clear D. Gene TRBJ2-7 matches the end of the DNA better, so the J call may be wrong. The CDR3 runs 14 residues. Germline CDR1 reads MNHNS; CDR2 reads SASEGT. This CDR3 reads CASSESARSGEQYF. The CDR3 coding sequence is TGTGCCAGCAGTGAATCTGCCAGGTCGGGCGAGCAGTACTTC.

The genes are TRBV27 and TRBJ2-5; D may be TRBD1 (6 bases). With the DNA end fitting TRBJ2-7 better, the J assignment may be wrong. CDR1 and CDR2 (germline): MNHEY, SMNVEV (reference sequence). This CDR3 spans 15 amino acids. CDR3 sequence (DNA): TGTGCCAGCAGCGTCCCAGGGGTAGGCTCCTACGAGCAGTACTTC. This gives the protein CASSVPGVGSYEQYF.

This chain connects TRBV6-1 to TRBJ2-1; 13 positions match TRBD2. Germline-derived CDR1 and CDR2 are MNHNS and SASEGT. V shed 2 bases and J 1 base; nucleotides not matched to a gene: 17. This CDR3 has 22 amino acids. The CDR3 is CASSEKTNKLAGGIGSYNEQFF. CDR3 DNA: TGTGCCAGCAGTGAAAAGACAAATAAACTAGCGGGAGGGATTGGGTCCTACAATGAGCAGTTCTTC.

The chain employs TRBV6-5 and TRBJ1-3, with D possibly TRBD1 on 6 matching bases. The V gene lost 3 bases and the J gene lost 9 bases, with 15 bases spanning the gap. Germline values: CDR1 MNHEY, CDR2 SVGAGI. CDR3 length: 14 amino acids. CDR3 in amino acids: CASSYKGGVGTIYF. Written as DNA, the CDR3 is TGTGCCAGCAGTTATAAGGGGGGGGTTGGCACCATATATTTT.

The chain is built from TRBV6-1 and TRBJ2-3; the D is unclear. The CDR3 extends over 13 amino acids. Trimming cost V 7 bases and J 0 bases, with 8 bases left between them. The germline CDR1 and CDR2 sequences are MNHNS and SASEGT. In DNA form, the CDR3 reads TGTGCCAGCAAGATCTCTAGCACAGATACGCAGTATTTT. Translation: CASKISSTDTQYF.

The CDR3 loop reads CASGWGRGIQETQYF. The CDR3 coding sequence is TGTGCCAGCGGGTGGGGCAGGGGGATTCAGGAGACCCAGTACTTC. The chain combines TRBV6-1 with TRBJ2-5; TRBD1 agrees at 7 bases. The V gene's germline CDR1 is MNHNS and CDR2 SASEGT. The junction had 14 bases not matched to a gene; V was cut back by 8 bases and J by 5 bases. The CDR3 consists of 15 residues.

This chain joins TRBV20-1 and TRBJ2-3, with TRBD1 identical over 9 bases. V lost 4 bases to trimming and J lost 4 bases; unmatched junction nucleotides: 15. Germline CDR1 is DFQATT and CDR2 is SNEGSKA (reference sequence). The CDR3 is made up of 17 amino acids. CDR3 protein: CSATGDRDRAKADTQYF. CDR3 coding DNA: TGCAGTGCTACCGGAGACCGGGACAGGGCTAAGGCAGATACGCAGTATTTT.

The table lists this clonotype with a few counts. The V call is TRBV5-4, the J call TRBJ2-1; 7 bases agree with TRBD1. The last part of the DNA fits TRBJ2-7 better; the J call may be wrong. The germline gives CDR1 SGHNT, CDR2 YYREEE (reference sequence). The CDR3 has 16 amino acids. The chain's CDR3 is CASSLGIGPTGDEQYF. CDR3 nucleotide sequence: TGTGCCAGCAGCTTGGGGATAGGACCCACAGGGGATGAGCAGTACTTC.

The chain uses TRBV9 and TRBJ1-1, with TRBD1 matching over 7 bases. Trimming took 4 bases from V and 3 from J; bases not matched to a gene: 9. This CDR3 spans 15 amino acids. The germline gives CDR1 SGDLS, CDR2 YYNGEE. CDR3 sequence (DNA): TGTGCCAGCAGCCCACCCGGACAGGCCTACACTGAAGCTTTCTTT. Protein sequence: CASSPPGQAYTEAFF.

This chain connects TRBV10-3 to TRBJ1-2; the D is unclear. Germline V gene data show CDR1 as ENHRY and CDR2 as SYGVKD. V lost 6 bases to trimming and J lost 1 base, with 6 bases between them. The CDR3 contains 12 residues. CDR3 bases: TGTGCCATCAGGCGTAGTAACTATGGCTACACCTTC. This gives the protein CAIRRSNYGYTF.

The CDR3 protein is CASSLGREAGGSYNEQFF. CDR3 nucleotide sequence: TGTGCCAGCAGCTTAGGTCGAGAGGCGGGAGGTTCCTACAATGAGCAGTTCTTC. V gene TRBV7-2 combines with J gene TRBJ2-1, with 8 bases aligning to TRBD2. With V trimmed by 1 base and J by 1 base, 9 bases remained unmatched. The CDR3 covers 18 residues. In germline, CDR1 is SGHTA, CDR2 FQGNSA.